These T cell receptor beta chains were read from a single sample in a study of blood T cell repertoires in COVID-19. The assay was immunoSEQ multiplex PCR, and TCRdb's table has in-frame clones only and misses some. The sample has fewer than 150,000 clones, roughly 88% seen once. The sequenced material came from peripheral blood. These receptors came from a woman in her 70s who had recovered from COVID-19. Each CDR3 is given with its conserved first and last residue. Size values are once, few and many counts, or a class for expanded clones, and some rows have none.

cdr3_aa	clone_size	v_call
CASSQGGDTIYF	few	TRBV13
CASSLLHISGTGAGGYTF	NA	TRBV28
CASSPLERGRGDTQYF	NA	TRBV6-2/TRBV6-3
CASSQDWREQYF	NA	TRBV3-1/TRBV3-2
CASSTLETQYF	NA	TRBV5-1
CASSAGTPSYNEQFF	NA	TRBV10-2
CASSFHAGGPYEQYF	NA	TRBV7-2
CASSSTGSEQYF	once	TRBV7-9
CASSGTGVTGETQYF	NA	TRBV4-1
CASSLIAGKGTDTQYF	NA	TRBV14
CASSLGVGGSYEQYF	NA	TRBV7-2
CASSPAESAGMNTEAFF	once	TRBV5-1
CASRSQRTADTQYF	NA	TRBV28
CASSPGGGTDTQYF	NA	TRBV6-5
CASSPSGTGAYEQYF	NA	TRBV7-2
CASSIGTGPYNSPLHF	NA	TRBV5-4
CSASPDRYNEQFF	NA	TRBV20-1
CARRGGRGNEQYF	NA	TRBV30
CAWSFTGTAQETQYF	NA	TRBV30
CASSYLPREPLGGYTF	NA	TRBV6-2/TRBV6-3
CASRPLAGLVSEQYF	NA	TRBV27
CATSSGQGAPQETQYF	NA	TRBV15
CASSPPAGGDEQYF	NA	TRBV18
CASSQGLGTYNEQFF	few	TRBV4-1
CASSPLAGGTRYEQYF	NA	TRBV4-2
CASSPPRGVSGNTIYF	once	TRBV7-8
CASSEYLRTECRPDTQYF	NA	TRBV25-1
CASSLLFGEANTEAFF	NA	TRBV11-1
CSVLDRANTEAFF	NA	TRBV29-1
CASRLHGQAYGYTF	NA	TRBV6-5
CASSRDNYEQYF	NA	TRBV5-1
CASSEGRTYGYTF	NA	TRBV6-1
CASSPGGGTGSTFYEQYF	NA	TRBV28
CASRRSSYNEQFF	once	TRBV25-1
CAWRDWRRRIDTEAFF	NA	TRBV30
CASSTRGASTDTQYF	NA	TRBV5-1
CATSRGGGSYNEQFF	NA	TRBV15
CASSGTSDGYTF	NA	TRBV5-1
CASSLLGPGQGYEQYF	NA	TRBV5-1
CASSELGDTGELFF	few	TRBV6-1